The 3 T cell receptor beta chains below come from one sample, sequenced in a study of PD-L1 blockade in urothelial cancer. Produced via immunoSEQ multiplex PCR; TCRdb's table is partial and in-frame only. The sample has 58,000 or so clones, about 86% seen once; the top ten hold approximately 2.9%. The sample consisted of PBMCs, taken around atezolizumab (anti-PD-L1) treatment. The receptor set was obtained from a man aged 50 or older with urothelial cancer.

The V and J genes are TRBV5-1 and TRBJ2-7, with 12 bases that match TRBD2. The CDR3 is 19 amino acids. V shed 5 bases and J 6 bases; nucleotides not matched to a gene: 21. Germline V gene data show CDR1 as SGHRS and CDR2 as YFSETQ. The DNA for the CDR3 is TGCGCCAGCAGACCCTCTCTTCGGGCTAGCGGGAGGGCCTGGGGCGAGCAGTACTTC. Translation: CASRPSLRASGRAWGEQYF.

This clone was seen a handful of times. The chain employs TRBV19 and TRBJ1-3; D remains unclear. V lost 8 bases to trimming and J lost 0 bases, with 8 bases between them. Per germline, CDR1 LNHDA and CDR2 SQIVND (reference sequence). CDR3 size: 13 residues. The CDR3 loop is CASELTSGNTIYF. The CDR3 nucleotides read TGTGCCAGTGAACTCACCTCTGGAAACACCATATATTTT.

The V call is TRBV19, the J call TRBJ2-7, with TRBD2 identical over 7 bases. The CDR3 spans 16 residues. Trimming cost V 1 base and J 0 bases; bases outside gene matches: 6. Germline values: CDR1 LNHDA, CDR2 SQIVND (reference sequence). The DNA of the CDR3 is TGTGCCAGTAGTATAGCCGGCGGGAGCTACTCCTACGAGCAGTACTTC. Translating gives CASSIAGGSYSYEQYF.